This record looks at one T cell receptor (beta chain) sequence and its context. The sample belongs to a study of blood T cell repertoires in COVID-19. Looking at the study overall: There were acute and convalescent COVID-19 samples, and they came from the United States, Italy and Spain. The analysed material was cDNA or gDNA that came from T cells, B-cell-depleted T cells, or PBMCs.

Original data processing: Using reference gene primer amplification, nucleated cell counts were estimated. Using immunoSEQ multiplex PCR, the repertoire was profiled, and TCRdb retains in-frame clones only, with some absent. The V and J calls and the clone size are those of that table, but D and trimming were determined from the DNA. The sample includes 55,000 to 80,000 clones, 89% of them seen just once. Germline V gene sequence: CDR1 DFQATT, CDR2 SNEGSKA (reference sequence). The germline V and J ends were trimmed by 3 bases and 5 bases, with 8 bases remaining between them. This CDR3 has 12 amino acids.

The genes are TRBV20-1 and TRBJ2-1; D is ambiguous. Sequences were obtained from peripheral blood. This TCR was recovered from a man aged 45-60 years with active COVID-19. This CDR3 reads CSASGRNNEQFF. CDR3 nucleotides: TGCAGTGCTAGTGGGCGGAACAATGAGCAGTTCTTC.